This TCR beta chain was profiled in a study of T cell responses to AZD1222 COVID-19 vaccine listed by TCRdb under 2021. Looking at the study overall: TCR sequencing covered roughly 230 trial participants: approximately 200 given two doses of AZD1222 and approximately 25 given two doses of MenACWY control vaccine. Trial participants were enrolled by age into subgroups of 18-55, 56-69 and 70-plus years, and about 150, 27 and 61 TCR-sequenced participants, respectively, were included in these subgroups.

What this sample's time point label stands for: about 28 days (+/-7) after the second vaccine dose. AZD1222 recipients with second doses at about 4 weeks or about 12 weeks were pooled, because spike-specific TCR depth and breadth did not differ between schedules. Samples from vaccinated people were obtained from the UK trials COV001 and COV002, which included a single-blind randomized controlled phase 2/3 trial of AZD1222 (ChAdOx1 nCoV-19) in healthy adults. Trial participant PBMC samples were collected at day 0 and day 28 after the second dose for TCRbeta chain sequencing. Its CDR3 holds 15 amino acids, cysteine through phenylalanine. Only the CDR3 part of the read is kept: 45 bases, read in frame from the first base. A distance of 8 bases separates the germline ends of V and J, which lose 0 bases and 0 bases respectively. The germline V gene gives CDR1 as SGHTA and CDR2 as FQGNSA. A single count supports this clone. Its antigen target is currently unknown. Base quality data are lacking; no much larger clone is found one base away.

General conclusions and limits of the study: Because no samples from the day 14 peak response were available, repertoires could be characterized only after the peak T cell response. In the small 56-69-year group, the increase in depth fell short of significance, most likely because of low power. After two AZD1222 doses, both the breadth and the depth of spike-specific TCRs were significantly higher than at day 0 and than in MenACWY recipients. Only six AZD1222 recipients were SARS-CoV-2 seropositive at baseline, limiting conclusions about previously exposed vaccinees. Participants were mostly white British, with more females than males. The authors suggested clonal diversity may have been underestimated. Nearly half of unique spike-specific TCRs reportedly recognized epitopes outside regions mutated in the B.1.351 and B.1.1.7 variants. Vaccine-associated CD4 TCRs spanned the whole spike protein, with dominant responses in regions 160-218 and 743-854.

The CDR3 regions of human TCRbeta chains were analyzed by immunosequencing. Processing in the source paper ran as follows. Repertoire TCRs were matched against a reference library of SARS-CoV-2-specific TCRs generated with the MIRA antigen-specificity platform. Breadth was defined as the fraction of unique TCRs that were SARS-CoV-2-associated. Depth was defined as the fraction of total T cells that were SARS-CoV-2-associated. Using the MIRA data, each spike-specific TCR was assigned both to the spike region to which the TCR was reactive and to a CD4 or CD8 class. Log10-transformed breadth and depth values were compared by one-way ANOVA with Sidak's multiple comparisons tests. Held by TCRdb, this immuneACCESS table contains in-frame sequences only and omits some clones. Under half of the omission traces to an unresolved V gene where checked; the cause of the rest is unknown. V and J calls plus clone size are reproduced from that table; the DNA served to infer D and trimming. In this sample the table shows roughly 150,000 clones, around nine tenths of which occur a single time. Jointly, the top ten make up 0.85% to 1.1% of the sample.

The receptor was isolated from an adult who received the AZD1222 COVID-19 vaccine. The chain is assembled from TRBV7-2 and TRBJ1-2; the D gene assignment is ambiguous. This sample comprised peripheral blood, obtained 28 days after the second AZD1222 dose. The nucleotide sequence reads as follows: TGTGCCAGCAGCTTAGCCAGTTCTTCTAACTATGGCTACACCTTC. Translated, it reads CASSLASSSNYGYTF.